One sample yielded the 29 T cell receptor beta chains listed below, sequenced in a study of CD8 T cells in Susac syndrome. Random hexamers primed reverse transcription of roughly 0.45 to 1 ug RNA. TCRdb reprocessed the immunoSEQ multiplex PCR reads via MiXCR and lists one record per CDR3 protein. Of some 200,000 distinct CDR3 sequences in the sample, approximately 95% were seen once. Source material: CD4+ T cells from PBMCs. These receptors all stem from a human donor with Susac syndrome.

The sample holds one count of this clonotype. The chain combines TRBV30 with TRBJ1-2; 8 bases agree with TRBD1. The J segment lost 4 bases and the V segment lost 4 bases, leaving 5 bases of the junction unmatched. Looked up from germline, CDR1 is GTSNPN and CDR2 is SVGIG (reference sequence). The CDR3 sequence is 13 residues long. The DNA for the CDR3 is TGTGCCTGGATTAAGGACAGGGCCTATGGCTACACCTTC. It specifies CAWIKDRAYGYTF.

V usage is TRBV28 and J usage is TRBJ1-4; the D gene is possibly TRBD1 (5 bases). V was pared by 2 bases and J by 3 bases, with 10 bases between. Per germline, CDR1 MDHEN and CDR2 SYDVKM. There are 15 residues in the CDR3. CDR3 protein: CASSLQGWANEKLFF. CDR3 coding DNA: TGTGCCAGCAGTTTACAGGGATGGGCTAATGAAAAACTGTTTTTT.

The J gene is TRBJ2-5, the V gene TRBV10-3; D unresolved. V was shortened by 11 bases and J by 0 bases, with 13 bases between the two germline ends. The CDR3 spans 13 residues. CDR1 and CDR2 from the germline V gene are ENHRY and SYGVKD. The CDR3 loop reads CASSRLHQETQYF. DNA for the CDR3: TGTGCCTCAAGTCGGCTTCACCAAGAGACCCAGTACTTC.

The chain employs TRBV7-9 and TRBJ1-2, with D tentatively TRBD1 (5 bases). Germline values: CDR1 SEHNR, CDR2 FQNEAQ (reference sequence). V lost 5 bases to trimming and J lost 6 bases, with 13 bases between them. The CDR3 is 13 residues long. The CDR3 here is CASSRRDSDGYTF. The CDR3 DNA follows: TGTGCCAGCAGCCGAAGGGACTCGGATGGCTACACCTTC. The whole variable domain, filled in from reference TRBV7-9 and TRBJ1-2, reads DTGVSQNPRHKITKRGQNVTFRCDPISEHNRLYWYRQTLGQGPEFLTYFQNEAQLEKSRLLSDRFSAERPKGSFSTLEIQRTEQGDSAMYLCASSRRDSDGYTFGSGTRLTVV.

This chain's CDR3 is CAISETGTSGGNTDTQYF. In DNA, the CDR3 is TGTGCCATCAGTGAGACCGGGACTAGCGGGGGGAACACAGATACGCAGTATTTT. The gene calls are TRBV10-3 and TRBJ2-3; 15 positions match TRBD2. Germline loops: CDR1 ENHRY, CDR2 SYGVKD. The CDR3 consists of 18 residues. With V trimmed by 2 bases and J by 2 bases, 5 bases remained unmatched.

Here the CDR3 reads CASSLWGLQETQYF. The CDR3 DNA reads as TGTGCCAGCAGCTTATGGGGCCTCCAGGAGACCCAGTACTTC. The chain combines TRBV7-9 with TRBJ2-5; D is perhaps TRBD1 (5 bases). The CDR3 length is 14 residues. CDR1 SEHNR and CDR2 FQNEAQ come from the germline V gene (reference sequence). Trimming took off 2 bases at V and 5 bases at J, with 12 bases between the two ends.

The chain uses TRBV24-1 and TRBJ2-3, with 7 bases lining up with TRBD1. V dropped 3 bases and J dropped 1; count of bases not matched to a gene: 3. The germline gives CDR1 KGHDR, CDR2 SFDVKD. CDR3 length equals 15 residues. CDR3 nucleotide sequence: TGTGCCACCAGTGATGCAGGACAGGGCACAGATACGCAGTATTTT. It is translated as CATSDAGQGTDTQYF.

The V and J genes are TRBV29-1 and TRBJ2-2; D possibly corresponds to TRBD1 (6 bases). V lost 6 bases to trimming and J lost 2 bases, with 13 bases between them. The germline V gene encodes CDR1 SQVTM and CDR2 ANQGSEA. The CDR3 is 14 residues long. CDR3 protein: CSVGPGHNTGELFF. Here the CDR3 DNA reads TGCAGCGTCGGCCCGGGACACAACACCGGGGAGCTGTTTTTT.

The rearrangement joins TRBV5-4 to TRBJ2-4; D is ambiguous. Germline V gene data show CDR1 as SGHNT and CDR2 as YYREEE (reference sequence). The CDR3 runs to 16 residues. V was clipped by 1 base and J by 1 base, with 12 bases between them. In DNA, the CDR3 is TGTGCCAGCAGCTTGAGCCCAGCTATGGCCAAAAACATTCAGTACTTC. Protein sequence: CASSLSPAMAKNIQYF. Full variable domain (remainder filled in from reference TRBV5-4 and TRBJ2-4): ETGVTQSPTHLIKTRGQQVTLRCSSQSGHNTVSWYQQALGQGPQFIFQYYREEENGRGNFPPRFSGLQFPNYSSELNVNALELDDSALYLCASSLSPAMAKNIQYFGAGTRLSVL.

The chain employs TRBV20-1 and TRBJ2-5; D possibly corresponds to TRBD1 (6 bases). From germline, CDR1 is DFQATT and CDR2 SNEGSKA (reference sequence). The CDR3 covers 12 residues. V was pared by 6 bases and J by 5 bases, with 13 bases between. DNA of the CDR3: TGCAGTGCAACACAGGGAAGTGAGACCCAGTACTTC. Encoded protein: CSATQGSETQYF.

This clonotype was seen once. The chain has TRBV9 and TRBJ1-6; 7 bases agree with TRBD1. After removal of 2 bases from V and 9 bases from J, the junction contained 11 bases not matched to a gene. Looked up from germline, CDR1 is SGDLS and CDR2 is YYNGEE. CDR3 length: 16 amino acids. The CDR3 loop reads CASSVAIDRAGSPLHF. The CDR3 DNA follows: TGTGCCAGCAGCGTTGCCATCGACAGGGCTGGTTCACCCCTCCACTTT.

V gene TRBV20-1 combines with J gene TRBJ1-2; maybe TRBD1 (6 bases). V shed 5 bases and J shed 7 bases, with 20 bases lying between them. The CDR3 loop spans 14 amino acids. Germline V gene data show CDR1 as DFQATT and CDR2 as SNEGSKA (reference sequence). The CDR3 DNA follows: TGCAGTGCTGGGGGGAGGGGGGCGGCGGCTGGCTACACCTTC. Protein product: CSAGGRGAAAGYTF.

V gene TRBV5-1 combines with J gene TRBJ1-6, with TRBD1 as a possible D gene (5 bases). Germline V CDR1 and CDR2: SGHRS, YFSETQ. The CDR3 has 13 amino acids. V was trimmed by 2 bases and J by 10 bases, leaving 10 bases between them. CDR3 DNA: TGCGCCAGCAGCTTAGGGACTAGCTCACCCCTCCACTTT. Translated, it gives CASSLGTSSPLHF.

The chain recombines TRBV11-2 with TRBJ1-6; TRBD1 might be the D (5 bases). Looked up from germline, CDR1 is SGHAT and CDR2 is FQNNGV. The CDR3 contains 14 residues. V lost 4 bases, J lost 7 bases, and 11 bases lay in between. The CDR3 here is CASSSTVENSPLHF. In nucleotides, the CDR3 is TGTGCCAGCAGCTCGACAGTTGAGAATTCACCCCTCCACTTT.

The rearrangement links TRBV3-1 to TRBJ1-3, with 7 bases identical to TRBD1. This CDR3 region has 17 residues. V dropped 2 bases and J dropped 0; count of bases not matched to a gene: 7. Germline V gene lookup returns CDR1 LGHDT and CDR2 YNNKEL (reference sequence). CDR3 residues: CASSQLGQEYSGNTIYF. CDR3 sequence (DNA): TGTGCCAGCAGCCAATTAGGACAGGAGTACTCTGGAAACACCATATATTTT.

The rearrangement joins TRBV7-2 to TRBJ2-5, with 7 bases fitting TRBD2. This CDR3 contains 11 residues. V trimming: 4 bases; J trimming: 10 bases; junction bases outside the gene matches: 3. Per the germline V gene, CDR1 is SGHTA and CDR2 is FQGNSA. CDR3 coding DNA: TGTGCCAGCAGCTCCCGGGAGGACCAGTACTTC. Its translation is CASSSREDQYF.

The chain couples TRBV11-2 to TRBJ2-5; the D call may be TRBD1 or TRBD2 (6 bases each). V lost 1 base and J 4 bases, leaving 10 bases between the germline ends. This CDR3 spans 14 amino acids. The germline gives CDR1 SGHAT, CDR2 FQNNGV. CDR3 sequence (DNA): TGTGCCAGCAGCTTAGTCAGGGGAGGAGAGACCCAGTACTTC. As protein: CASSLVRGGETQYF.

The genes are TRBV3-1 and TRBJ1-2; tentatively, D is TRBD1 (5 bases). The CDR3 covers 14 residues. CDR1 is LGHDT, CDR2 YNNKEL, per germline (reference sequence). Between the trimmed V and J ends, which lost 0 bases and 7 bases, there was a span of 12 bases. The CDR3, as DNA: TGTGCCAGCAGCCAAGATCAGGGCCTCGGTGGCTACACCTTC. Translation: CASSQDQGLGGYTF.

The CDR3 reads CAWRTGTGSPTDTQYF. CDR3 DNA: TGTGCCTGGAGGACCGGGACAGGGTCCCCCACAGATACGCAGTATTTT. The chain joins TRBV30 to TRBJ2-3, with 9 bases identical to TRBD1. Germline V lookup: CDR1 GTSNPN, CDR2 SVGIG (reference sequence). V lost 3 bases, J lost 2 bases, and 9 bases stayed unmatched. The CDR3 covers 16 residues.

The chain recombines TRBV5-1 with TRBJ1-2; 7 bases match TRBD1. J lost 8 bases, V lost 2 bases, and 12 bases had no gene match. Germline lookup yields CDR1 SGHRS and CDR2 YFSETQ. CDR3 length: 15 amino acids. CDR3 residues: CASSFRTGELLGYTF. CDR3 DNA: TGCGCCAGCAGCTTTCGAACAGGGGAATTGTTAGGCTACACCTTC. The full variable domain, with the rest looked up from reference TRBV5-1 and TRBJ1-2, is KAGVTQTPRYLIKTRGQQVTLSCSPISGHRSVSWYQQTPGQGLQFLFEYFSETQRNKGNFPGRFSGRQFSNSRSEMNVSTLELGDSALYLCASSFRTGELLGYTFGSGTRLTVV.

The V gene is TRBV5-4, the J gene TRBJ1-1, with unresolved D. Trimming cost V 9 bases and J 1 base, with 10 bases left between them. CDR1 and CDR2 (germline): SGHNT, YYREEE (reference sequence). The CDR3 runs to 12 residues. The CDR3 region is CANFSGNTEAFF. CDR3 bases: TGTGCCAACTTCTCGGGGAACACTGAAGCTTTCTTT.

The chain couples TRBV5-1 to TRBJ2-1, with 9 bases lining up with TRBD1. V shed 7 bases and J 0 bases; nucleotides not matched to a gene: 5. The CDR3 length is 15 residues. Germline V lookup: CDR1 SGHRS, CDR2 YFSETQ. The chain's CDR3 is CASGQTGGSYNEQFF. CDR3 nucleotides: TGCGCCAGCGGTCAGACAGGGGGCTCCTACAATGAGCAGTTCTTC.

The rearrangement uses TRBV20-1 and TRBJ2-7; D is perhaps TRBD2 (5 bases). The CDR3 runs 14 residues. CDR1 DFQATT and CDR2 SNEGSKA come from the germline V gene (reference sequence). V shed 0 bases and J shed 4 bases, with 13 bases lying between them. The CDR3 coding sequence is TGCAGTGCTAGAGATGCGGGTGCGCCGTACGAGCAGTACTTC. Translating it yields CSARDAGAPYEQYF.

The V and J genes are TRBV12-3 or TRBV12-4 and TRBJ2-7; D gene uncertain. The CDR3 length is 12 residues. Trimming removed 1 base at V and 4 bases at J, with 5 bases between. The chain's CDR3 is CASSLDWYEQYF. Here the CDR3 DNA reads TGTGCCAGCAGTTTAGATTGGTACGAGCAGTACTTC.

The chain couples TRBV20-1 to TRBJ2-5; D possibly corresponds to TRBD1 (6 bases). Deletions cut 2 bases from V and 2 bases from J, with 6 bases between. Looked up from germline, CDR1 is DFQATT and CDR2 is SNEGSKA (reference sequence). This CDR3 is 12 amino acids long. The CDR3 spells CSARQGQETQYF. In DNA form, the CDR3 reads TGCAGTGCTAGACAGGGGCAAGAGACCCAGTACTTC.

The rearrangement links TRBV9 to TRBJ1-1; weak D call: TRBD1 (6 bases). Trimming stripped 6 bases from V and 10 bases from J, with 19 bases between. Germline lookup yields CDR1 SGDLS and CDR2 YYNGEE. CDR3 size: 13 residues. CDR3 nucleotides: TGTGCCAGCATGCCCGGCCCGACAGGAGGAGCTTTCTTT. It codes for CASMPGPTGGAFF.

The gene calls are TRBV5-1 and TRBJ2-7, with D perhaps given as TRBD1 or TRBD2 (5 bases each). The ends were cut back, 4 bases at V and 4 bases at J, with 18 bases in the middle. Germline lookup yields CDR1 SGHRS and CDR2 YFSETQ. This CDR3 region has 15 residues. CDR3 nucleotides: TGCGCCAGCAGCCTAGGGGCCGTTCGACTATACGAGCAGTACTTC. It codes for CASSLGAVRLYEQYF.

The rearrangement uses TRBV11-2 and TRBJ2-2; TRBD1 might be the D (5 bases). Trimming removed 5 bases at V and 4 bases at J, with 11 bases between. Germline CDR1 and CDR2: SGHAT and FQNNGV. The CDR3 has 14 amino acids. The CDR3 is CASSQIRGTGELFF. For the CDR3, the DNA is TGTGCCAGCAGCCAGATAAGGGGCACCGGGGAGCTGTTTTTT.

This clonotype showed up just once. The rearrangement joins TRBV18 to TRBJ2-7; no definite D call. This CDR3 spans 13 amino acids. The V and J ends lost 4 bases and 3 bases respectively, with 10 bases between them. Germline V gene lookup returns CDR1 KGHSH and CDR2 LQKENI. This chain's CDR3 is CASSLEQNYEQYF. In DNA form, the CDR3 reads TGTGCCAGCTCACTCGAACAGAACTACGAGCAGTACTTC. The full variable domain, its missing parts supplied by reference TRBV18 and TRBJ2-7, is NAGVMQNPRHLVRRRGQEARLRCSPMKGHSHVYWYRQLPEEGLKFMVYLQKENIIDESGMPKERFSAEFPKEGPSILRIQQVVRGDSAAYFCASSLEQNYEQYFGPGTRLTVT.